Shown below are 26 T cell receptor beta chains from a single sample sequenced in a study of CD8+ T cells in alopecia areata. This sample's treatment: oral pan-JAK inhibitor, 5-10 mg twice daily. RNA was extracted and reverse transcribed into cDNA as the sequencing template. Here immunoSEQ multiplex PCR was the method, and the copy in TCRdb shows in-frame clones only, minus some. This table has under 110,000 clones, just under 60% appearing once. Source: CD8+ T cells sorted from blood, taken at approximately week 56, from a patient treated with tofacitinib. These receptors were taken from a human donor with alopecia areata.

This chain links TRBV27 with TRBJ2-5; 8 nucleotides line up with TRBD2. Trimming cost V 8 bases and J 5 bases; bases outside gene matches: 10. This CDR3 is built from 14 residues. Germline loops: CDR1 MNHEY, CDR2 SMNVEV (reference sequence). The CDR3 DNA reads TGTGCCAGCGGGAACGGGGGGGCCCGTGAGACCCAGTACTTC. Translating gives CASGNGGARETQYF.

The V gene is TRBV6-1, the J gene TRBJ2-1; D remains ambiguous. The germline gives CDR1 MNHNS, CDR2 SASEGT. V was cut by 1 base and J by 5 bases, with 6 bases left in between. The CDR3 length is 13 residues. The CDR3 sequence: CASSEVTDNEQFF. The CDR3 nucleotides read TGTGCCAGCAGTGAAGTAACGGACAATGAGCAGTTCTTC.

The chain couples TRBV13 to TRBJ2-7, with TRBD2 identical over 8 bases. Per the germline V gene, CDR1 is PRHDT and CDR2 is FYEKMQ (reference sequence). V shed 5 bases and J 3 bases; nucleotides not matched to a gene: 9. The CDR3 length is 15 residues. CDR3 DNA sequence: TGTGCCAGCAGCCCCCGCGGCGGGGGGTTCTACGAGCAGTACTTC. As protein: CASSPRGGGFYEQYF.

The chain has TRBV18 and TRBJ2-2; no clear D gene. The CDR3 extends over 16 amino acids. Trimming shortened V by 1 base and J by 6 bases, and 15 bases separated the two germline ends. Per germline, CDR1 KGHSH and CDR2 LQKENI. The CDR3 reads CASSPLGDVPPGELFF. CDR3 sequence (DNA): TGTGCCAGCTCACCACTCGGAGACGTGCCTCCCGGGGAGCTGTTTTTT.

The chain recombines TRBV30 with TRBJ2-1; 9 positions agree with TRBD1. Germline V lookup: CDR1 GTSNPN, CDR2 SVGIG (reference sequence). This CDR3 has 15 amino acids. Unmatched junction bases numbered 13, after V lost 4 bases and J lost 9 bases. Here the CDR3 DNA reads TGTGCCTGGAAAGCTAGGGACAGGGACTACGGTGAGCAGTTCTTC. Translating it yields CAWKARDRDYGEQFF.

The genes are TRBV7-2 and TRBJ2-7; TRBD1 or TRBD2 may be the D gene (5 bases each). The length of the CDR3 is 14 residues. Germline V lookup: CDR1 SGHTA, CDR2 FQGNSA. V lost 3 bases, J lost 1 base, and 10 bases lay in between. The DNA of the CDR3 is TGTGCCAGCAGCTTGGGGGACGGATCCTACGAGCAGTACTTC. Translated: CASSLGDGSYEQYF.

This CDR3 is CASSPRGQKNTEAFF. The CDR3 nucleotides read TGTGCCAGCAGCCCCCGGGGGCAGAAGAACACTGAAGCTTTCTTT. V and J are TRBV13 and TRBJ1-1, with D possibly matching TRBD1 (6 bases). Trimming cost V 5 bases and J 1 base, with 14 bases left between them. The CDR3 contains 15 residues. Germline loops: CDR1 PRHDT, CDR2 FYEKMQ (reference sequence). Together with reference TRBV13 and TRBJ1-1, the CDR3 gives the full variable domain: AAGVIQSPRHLIKEKRETATLKCYPIPRHDTVYWYQQGPGQDPQFLISFYEKMQSDKGSIPDRFSAQQFSDYHSELNMSSLELGDSALYFCASSPRGQKNTEAFFGQGTRLTVV.

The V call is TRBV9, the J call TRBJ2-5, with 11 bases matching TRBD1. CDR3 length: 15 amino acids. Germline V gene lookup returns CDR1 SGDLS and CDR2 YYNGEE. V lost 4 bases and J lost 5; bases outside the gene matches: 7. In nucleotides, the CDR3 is TGTGCCAGCAGCTTAGGGACAGGGGGTCGGGAGACCCAGTACTTC. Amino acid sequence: CASSLGTGGRETQYF.

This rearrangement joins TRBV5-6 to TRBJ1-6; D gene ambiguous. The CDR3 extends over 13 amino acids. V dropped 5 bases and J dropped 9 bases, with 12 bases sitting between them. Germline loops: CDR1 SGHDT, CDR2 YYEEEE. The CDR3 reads CASSLWGVSPLHF. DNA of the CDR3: TGTGCCAGCAGTCTGTGGGGTGTTTCACCCCTCCACTTT.

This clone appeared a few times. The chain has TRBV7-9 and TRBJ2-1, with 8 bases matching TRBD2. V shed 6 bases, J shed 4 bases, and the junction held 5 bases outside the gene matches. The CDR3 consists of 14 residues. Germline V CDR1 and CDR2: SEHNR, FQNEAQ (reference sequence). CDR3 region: CASRRSGEYNEQFF. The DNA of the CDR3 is TGTGCCAGCAGACGTAGCGGGGAATACAATGAGCAGTTCTTC.

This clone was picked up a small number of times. The CDR3 DNA is TGTGCCAGCAGCTTAATCGGAGTGGGACAGGGAGATGGCTACACCTTC. Protein: CASSLIGVGQGDGYTF. V is TRBV7-9 and J is TRBJ1-2; 9 nucleotides line up with TRBD1. J was trimmed by 6 bases and V by 2 bases; bases with no gene match: 10. The CDR3 is made up of 16 amino acids. Germline CDR1 is SEHNR and CDR2 is FQNEAQ (reference sequence).

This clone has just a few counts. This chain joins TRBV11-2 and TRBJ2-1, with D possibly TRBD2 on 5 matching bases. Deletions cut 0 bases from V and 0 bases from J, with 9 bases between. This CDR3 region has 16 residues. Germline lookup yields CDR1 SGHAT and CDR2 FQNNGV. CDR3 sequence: CASSLDSDISYNEQFF. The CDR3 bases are TGTGCCAGCAGCTTAGATAGCGACATCTCCTACAATGAGCAGTTCTTC.

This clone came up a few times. The CDR3 loop reads CAISDPGQGSYNEQFF. In DNA form, the CDR3 reads TGTGCCATCAGTGACCCGGGACAGGGCTCCTACAATGAGCAGTTCTTC. This chain connects TRBV10-3 to TRBJ2-1; 9 nucleotides agree with TRBD1. From germline, CDR1 is ENHRY and CDR2 SYGVKD. The V and J ends lost 3 bases and 0 bases, in that order; junction bases with no gene match: 3. This CDR3 contains 16 residues.

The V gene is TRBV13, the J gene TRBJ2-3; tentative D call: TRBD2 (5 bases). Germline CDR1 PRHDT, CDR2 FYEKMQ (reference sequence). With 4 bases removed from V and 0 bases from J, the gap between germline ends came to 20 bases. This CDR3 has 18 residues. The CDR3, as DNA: TGTGCCAGCAGCTCCGGCCGAGGACTCAGACCTAGCACAGATACGCAGTATTTT. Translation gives CASSSGRGLRPSTDTQYF.

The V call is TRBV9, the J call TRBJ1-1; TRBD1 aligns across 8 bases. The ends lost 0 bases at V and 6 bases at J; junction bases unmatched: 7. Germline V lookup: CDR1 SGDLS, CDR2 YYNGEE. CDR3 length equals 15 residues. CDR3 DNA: TGTGCCAGCAGCGTAGATCAGGGGGCGGACTCTGAAGCTTTCTTT. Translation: CASSVDQGADSEAFF.

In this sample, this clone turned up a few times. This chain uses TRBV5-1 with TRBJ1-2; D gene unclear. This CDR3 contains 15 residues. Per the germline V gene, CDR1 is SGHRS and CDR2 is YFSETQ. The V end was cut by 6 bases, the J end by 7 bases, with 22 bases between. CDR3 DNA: TGCGCCAGCATCCCGACCGGCTTTCCACGCTTTGGCTACACCTTC. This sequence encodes CASIPTGFPRFGYTF.

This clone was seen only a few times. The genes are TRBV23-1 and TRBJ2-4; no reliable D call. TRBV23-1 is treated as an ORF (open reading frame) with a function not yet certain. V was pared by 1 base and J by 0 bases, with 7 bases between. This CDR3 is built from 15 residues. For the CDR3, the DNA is TGCGCCAGCAGTCAATTCAGGAGAGCCAAAAACATTCAGTACTTC. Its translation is CASSQFRRAKNIQYF.

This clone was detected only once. The chain's CDR3 is CASSEAGGAGTEAFF. The CDR3 DNA follows: TGTGCCAGCAGCGAAGCAGGGGGCGCGGGCACTGAAGCTTTCTTT. The J gene is TRBJ1-1, the V gene TRBV7-8; 8 bases agree with TRBD1. Trimming at V came to 5 bases and at J to 4 bases, leaving 9 bases not matched to a gene. The CDR3 has 15 residues. In germline, CDR1 is SGHVS, CDR2 FQNEAQ.

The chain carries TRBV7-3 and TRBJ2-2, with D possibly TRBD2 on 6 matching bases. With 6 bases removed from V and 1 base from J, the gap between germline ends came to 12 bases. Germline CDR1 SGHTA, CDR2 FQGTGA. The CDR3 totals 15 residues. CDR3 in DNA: TGTGCCAGCAGTTCCGGGGGAGGGAACACCGGGGAGCTGTTTTTT. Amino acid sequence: CASSSGGGNTGELFF.

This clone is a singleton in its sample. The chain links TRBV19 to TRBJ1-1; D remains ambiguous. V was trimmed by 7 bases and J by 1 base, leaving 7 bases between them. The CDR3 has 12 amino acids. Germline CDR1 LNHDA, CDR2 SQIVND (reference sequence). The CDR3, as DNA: TGTGCCAGTATATACGGGAACACTGAAGCTTTCTTT. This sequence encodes CASIYGNTEAFF.

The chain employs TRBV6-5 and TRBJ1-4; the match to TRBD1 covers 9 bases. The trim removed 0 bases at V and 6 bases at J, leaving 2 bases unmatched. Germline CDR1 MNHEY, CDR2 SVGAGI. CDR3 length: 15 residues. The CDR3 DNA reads TGTGCCAGCAGTTACTCGACAGGGGGGTATGAAAAACTGTTTTTT. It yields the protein CASSYSTGGYEKLFF.

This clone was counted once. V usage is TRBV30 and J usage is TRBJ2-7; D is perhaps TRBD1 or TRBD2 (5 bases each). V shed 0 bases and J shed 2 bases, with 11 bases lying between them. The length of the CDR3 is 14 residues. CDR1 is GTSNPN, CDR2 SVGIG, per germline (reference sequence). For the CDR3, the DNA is TGTGCCTGGAGTGTTGGGACGGGCACCTACGAGCAGTACTTC. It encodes CAWSVGTGTYEQYF. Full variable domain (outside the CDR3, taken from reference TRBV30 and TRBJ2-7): SQTIHQWPATLVQPVGSPLSLECTVEGTSNPNLYWYRQAAGRGLQLLFYSVGIGQISSEVPQNLSASRPQDRQFILSSKKLLLSDSGFYLCAWSVGTGTYEQYFGPGTRLTVT.

The CDR3 here is CASSRGDTEAFF. The DNA of the CDR3 is TGTGCCAGCAGCAGGGGGGACACTGAAGCTTTCTTT. The gene calls are TRBV4-2 and TRBJ1-1, with a weak D call TRBD1 (6 bases). V gave up 5 bases and J gave up 3 bases, with 7 bases separating them. The CDR3 is 12 residues long. The germline CDR1 and CDR2 sequences are LGHNA and YNFKEQ.

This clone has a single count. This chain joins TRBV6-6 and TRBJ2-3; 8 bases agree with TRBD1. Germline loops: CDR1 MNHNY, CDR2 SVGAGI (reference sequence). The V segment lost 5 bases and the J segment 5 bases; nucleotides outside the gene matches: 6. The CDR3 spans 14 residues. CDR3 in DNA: TGTGCCAGCAGTCAGGACAGGGTTGGAGATACGCAGTATTTT. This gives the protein CASSQDRVGDTQYF.

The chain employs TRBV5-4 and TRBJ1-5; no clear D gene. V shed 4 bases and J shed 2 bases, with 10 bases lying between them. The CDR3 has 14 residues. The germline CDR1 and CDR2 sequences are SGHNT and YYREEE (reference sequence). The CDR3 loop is CASSDREGNQPQHF. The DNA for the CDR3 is TGTGCCAGCAGCGATAGGGAGGGCAATCAGCCCCAGCATTTT.

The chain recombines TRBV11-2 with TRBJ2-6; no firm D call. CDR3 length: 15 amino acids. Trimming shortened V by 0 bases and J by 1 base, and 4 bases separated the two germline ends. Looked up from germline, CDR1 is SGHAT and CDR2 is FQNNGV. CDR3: CASSLDHSGANVLTF. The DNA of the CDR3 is TGTGCCAGCAGCTTAGATCATTCTGGGGCCAACGTCCTGACTTTC. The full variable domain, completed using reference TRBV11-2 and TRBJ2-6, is EAGVAQSPRYKIIEKRQSVAFWCNPISGHATLYWYQQILGQGPKLLIQFQNNGVVDDSQLPKDRFSAERLKGVDSTLKIQPAKLEDSAVYLCASSLDHSGANVLTFGAGSRLTVL.